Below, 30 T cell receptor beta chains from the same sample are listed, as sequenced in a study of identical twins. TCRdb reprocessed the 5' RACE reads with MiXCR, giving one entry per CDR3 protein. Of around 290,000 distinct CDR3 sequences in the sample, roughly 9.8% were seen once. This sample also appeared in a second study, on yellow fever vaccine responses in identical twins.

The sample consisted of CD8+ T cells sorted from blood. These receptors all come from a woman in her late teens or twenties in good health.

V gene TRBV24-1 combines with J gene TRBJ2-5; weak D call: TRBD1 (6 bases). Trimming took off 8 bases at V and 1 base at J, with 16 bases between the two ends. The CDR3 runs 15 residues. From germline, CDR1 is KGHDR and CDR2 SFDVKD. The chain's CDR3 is CATKRPGQSQETQYF. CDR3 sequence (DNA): TGTGCCACCAAGAGACCCGGACAGTCCCAAGAGACCCAGTACTTC.

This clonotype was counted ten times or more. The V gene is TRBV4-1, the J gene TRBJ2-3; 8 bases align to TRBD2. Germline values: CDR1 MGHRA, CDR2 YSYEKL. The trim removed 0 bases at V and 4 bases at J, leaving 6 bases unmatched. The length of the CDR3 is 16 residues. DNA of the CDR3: TGCGCCAGCAGCCAAGATGGAGCGGGAGAGGCAGATACGCAGTATTTT. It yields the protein CASSQDGAGEADTQYF.

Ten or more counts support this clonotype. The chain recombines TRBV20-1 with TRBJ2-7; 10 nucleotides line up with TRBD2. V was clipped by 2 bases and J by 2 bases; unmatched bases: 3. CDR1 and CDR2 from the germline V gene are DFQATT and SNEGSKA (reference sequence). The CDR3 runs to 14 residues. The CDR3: CSARIAGGPYEQYF. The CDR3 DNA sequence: TGCAGTGCTAGAATAGCGGGGGGACCCTACGAGCAGTACTTC.

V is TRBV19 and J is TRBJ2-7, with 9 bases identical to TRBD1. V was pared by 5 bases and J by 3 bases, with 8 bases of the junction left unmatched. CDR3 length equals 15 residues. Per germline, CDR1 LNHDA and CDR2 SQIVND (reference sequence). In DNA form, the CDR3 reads TGTGCCAGTAGTTACATGGGACAGGGTATCTACGAGCAGTACTTC. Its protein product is CASSYMGQGIYEQYF.

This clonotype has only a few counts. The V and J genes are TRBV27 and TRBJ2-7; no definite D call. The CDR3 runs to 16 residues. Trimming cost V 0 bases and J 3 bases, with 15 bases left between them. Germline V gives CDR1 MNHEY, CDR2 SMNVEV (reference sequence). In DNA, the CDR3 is TGTGCCAGCAGTTTATCGGCGAACCCGGAGTACTACGAGCAGTACTTC. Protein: CASSLSANPEYYEQYF.

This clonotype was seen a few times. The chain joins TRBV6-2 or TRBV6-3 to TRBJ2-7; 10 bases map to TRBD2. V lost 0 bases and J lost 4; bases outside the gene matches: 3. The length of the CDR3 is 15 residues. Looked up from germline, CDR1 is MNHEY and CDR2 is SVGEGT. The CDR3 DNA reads TGTGCCAGCAGTTACTCGTCTAGCGGGAGTTACGAGCAGTACTTC. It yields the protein CASSYSSSGSYEQYF.

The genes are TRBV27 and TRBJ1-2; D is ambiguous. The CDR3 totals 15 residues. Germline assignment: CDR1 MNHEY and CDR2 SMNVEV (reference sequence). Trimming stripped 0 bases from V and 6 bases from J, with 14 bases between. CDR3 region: CASSLSSPPTDGYTF. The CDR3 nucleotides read TGTGCCAGCAGTTTATCGAGCCCGCCCACAGATGGCTACACCTTC.

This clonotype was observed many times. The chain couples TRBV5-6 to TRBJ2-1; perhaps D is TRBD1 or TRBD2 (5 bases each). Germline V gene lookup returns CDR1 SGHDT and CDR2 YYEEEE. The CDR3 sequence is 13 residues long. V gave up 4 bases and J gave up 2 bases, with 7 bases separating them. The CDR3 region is CASSLGAYNEQFF. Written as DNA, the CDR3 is TGTGCCAGCAGCCTGGGGGCCTACAATGAGCAGTTCTTC.

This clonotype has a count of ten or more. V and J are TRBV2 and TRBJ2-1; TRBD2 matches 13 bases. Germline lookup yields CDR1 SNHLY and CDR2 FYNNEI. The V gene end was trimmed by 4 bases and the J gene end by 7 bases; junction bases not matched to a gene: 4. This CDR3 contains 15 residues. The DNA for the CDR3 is TGTGCCAGCAGTGGACTAGCGGGGGGCCAGAATGAGCAGTTCTTC. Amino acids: CASSGLAGGQNEQFF.

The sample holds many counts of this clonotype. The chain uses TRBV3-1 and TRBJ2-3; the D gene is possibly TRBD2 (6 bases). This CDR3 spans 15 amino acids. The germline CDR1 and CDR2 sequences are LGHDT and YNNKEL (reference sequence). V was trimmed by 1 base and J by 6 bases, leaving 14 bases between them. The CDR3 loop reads CASSQVGLKADTQYF. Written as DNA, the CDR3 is TGTGCCAGCAGCCAAGTGGGACTTAAGGCCGATACGCAGTATTTT.

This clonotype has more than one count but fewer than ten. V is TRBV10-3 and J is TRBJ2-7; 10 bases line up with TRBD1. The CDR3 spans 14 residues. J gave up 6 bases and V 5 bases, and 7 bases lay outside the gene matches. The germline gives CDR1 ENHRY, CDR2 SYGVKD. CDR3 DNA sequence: TGTGCCATCAGTAGGGACAGGGGCGGGCTCGAGCAGTACTTC. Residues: CAISRDRGGLEQYF.

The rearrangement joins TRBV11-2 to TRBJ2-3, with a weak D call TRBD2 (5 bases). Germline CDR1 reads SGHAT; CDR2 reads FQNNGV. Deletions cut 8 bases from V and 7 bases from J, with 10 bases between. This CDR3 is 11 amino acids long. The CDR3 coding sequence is TGTGCCAGCGGTGCGGACTATACGCAGTATTTT. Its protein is CASGADYTQYF.

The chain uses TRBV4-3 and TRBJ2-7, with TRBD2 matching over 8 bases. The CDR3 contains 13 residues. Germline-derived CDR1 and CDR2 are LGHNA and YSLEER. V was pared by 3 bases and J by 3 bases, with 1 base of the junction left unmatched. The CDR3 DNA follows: TGCGCCAGCAGCCAGGGACTAGTCTACGAGCAGTACTTC. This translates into CASSQGLVYEQYF.

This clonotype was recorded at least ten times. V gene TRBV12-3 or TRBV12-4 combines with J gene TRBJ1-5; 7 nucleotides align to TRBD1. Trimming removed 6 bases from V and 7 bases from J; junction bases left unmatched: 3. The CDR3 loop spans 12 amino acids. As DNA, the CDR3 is TGTGCCAGCAGACAGGGGTACCAGCCCCAGCATTTT. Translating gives CASRQGYQPQHF.

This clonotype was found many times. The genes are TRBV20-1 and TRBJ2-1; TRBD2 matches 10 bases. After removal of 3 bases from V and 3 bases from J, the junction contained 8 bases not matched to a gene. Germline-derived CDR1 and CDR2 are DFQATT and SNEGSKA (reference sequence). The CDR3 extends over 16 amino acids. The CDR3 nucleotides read TGCAGTGCTAGTGAACCCCTAGCGGGGGACTACAATGAGCAGTTCTTC. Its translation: CSASEPLAGDYNEQFF.

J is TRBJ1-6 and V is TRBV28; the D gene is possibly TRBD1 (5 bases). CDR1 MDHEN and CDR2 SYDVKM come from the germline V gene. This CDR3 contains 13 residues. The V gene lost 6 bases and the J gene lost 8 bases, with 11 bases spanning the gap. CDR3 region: CASRGRGYSPLHF. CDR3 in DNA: TGTGCCAGCAGGGGACGGGGTTATTCACCCCTCCACTTT.

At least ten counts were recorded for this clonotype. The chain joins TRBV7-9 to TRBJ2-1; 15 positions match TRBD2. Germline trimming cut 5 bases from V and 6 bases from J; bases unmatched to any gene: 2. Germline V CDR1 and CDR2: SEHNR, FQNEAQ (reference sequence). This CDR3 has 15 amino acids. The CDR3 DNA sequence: TGTGCCAGCAGCCGGACTAGCGGGAGGGCCAATGAGCAGTTCTTC. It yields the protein CASSRTSGRANEQFF.

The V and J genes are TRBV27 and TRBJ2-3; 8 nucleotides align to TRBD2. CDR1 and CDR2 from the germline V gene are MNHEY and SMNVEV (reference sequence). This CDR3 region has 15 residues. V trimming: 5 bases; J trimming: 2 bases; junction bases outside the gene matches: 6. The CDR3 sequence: CASSPSGGPTDTQYF. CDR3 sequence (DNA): TGTGCCAGCAGTCCCTCGGGGGGGCCCACAGATACGCAGTATTTT.

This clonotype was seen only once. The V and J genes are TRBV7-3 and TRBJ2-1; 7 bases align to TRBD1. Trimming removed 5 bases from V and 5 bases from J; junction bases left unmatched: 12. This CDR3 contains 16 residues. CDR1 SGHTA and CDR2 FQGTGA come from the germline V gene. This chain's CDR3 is CASSDPGTDYHNEQFF. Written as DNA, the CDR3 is TGTGCCAGCAGCGACCCCGGGACAGACTATCACAATGAGCAGTTCTTC.

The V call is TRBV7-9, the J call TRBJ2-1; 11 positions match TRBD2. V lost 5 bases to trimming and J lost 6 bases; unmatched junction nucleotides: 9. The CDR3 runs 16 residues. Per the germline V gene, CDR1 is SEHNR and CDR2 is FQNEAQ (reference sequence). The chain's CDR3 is CASSGSSGGPANEQFF. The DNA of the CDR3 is TGTGCCAGCAGCGGCTCTAGCGGGGGGCCAGCCAATGAGCAGTTCTTC.

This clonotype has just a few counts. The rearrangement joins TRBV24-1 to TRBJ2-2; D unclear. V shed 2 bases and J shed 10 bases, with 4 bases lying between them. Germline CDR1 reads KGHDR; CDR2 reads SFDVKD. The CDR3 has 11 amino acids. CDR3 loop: CATSDWTELFF. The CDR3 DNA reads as TGTGCCACCAGTGATTGGACGGAGCTGTTTTTT.

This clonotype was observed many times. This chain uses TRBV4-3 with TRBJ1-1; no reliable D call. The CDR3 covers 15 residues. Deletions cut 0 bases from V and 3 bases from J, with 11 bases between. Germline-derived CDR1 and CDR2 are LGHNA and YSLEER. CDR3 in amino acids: CASSQDAQGYTEAFF. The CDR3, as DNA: TGCGCCAGCAGCCAAGATGCACAAGGGTACACTGAAGCTTTCTTT.

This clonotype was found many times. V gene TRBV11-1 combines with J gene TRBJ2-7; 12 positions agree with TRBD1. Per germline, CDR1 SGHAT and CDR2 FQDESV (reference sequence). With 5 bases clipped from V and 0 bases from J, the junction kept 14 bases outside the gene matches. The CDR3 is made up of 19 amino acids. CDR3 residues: CASSLRDRGRKGSSYEQYF. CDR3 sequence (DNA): TGTGCCAGCAGCCTCCGGGACAGGGGGCGCAAGGGGAGCTCCTACGAGCAGTACTTC.

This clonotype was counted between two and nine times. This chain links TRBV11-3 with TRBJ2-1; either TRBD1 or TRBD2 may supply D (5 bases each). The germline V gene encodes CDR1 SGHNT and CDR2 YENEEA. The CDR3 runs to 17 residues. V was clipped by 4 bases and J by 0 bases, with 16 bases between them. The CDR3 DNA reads TGTGCCAGCAGCTCCCGGACCGGGGACCTCTCCTACAATGAGCAGTTCTTC. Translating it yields CASSSRTGDLSYNEQFF.

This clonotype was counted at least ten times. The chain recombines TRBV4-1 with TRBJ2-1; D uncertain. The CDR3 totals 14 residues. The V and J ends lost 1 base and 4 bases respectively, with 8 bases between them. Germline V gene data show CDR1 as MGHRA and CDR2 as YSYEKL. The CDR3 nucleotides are TGCGCCAGCAGCCAAGGAGACTTGTACAATGAGCAGTTCTTC. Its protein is CASSQGDLYNEQFF.

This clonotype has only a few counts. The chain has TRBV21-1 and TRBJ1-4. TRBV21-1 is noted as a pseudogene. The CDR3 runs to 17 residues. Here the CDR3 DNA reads TGTGCCAGCAGCAAAGGCGTTGGGAGGGAAGCTAATGAAAAACTGTTTTTT. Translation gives CASSKGVGREANEKLFF.

CDR3: CASSPRDRNRVAFF. The DNA of the CDR3 is TGTGCCAGCAGCCCAAGGGACAGGAACCGGGTTGCTTTCTTT. V is TRBV7-9 and J is TRBJ1-1, with 8 bases matching TRBD1. CDR3 length: 14 residues. The germline CDR1 and CDR2 sequences are SEHNR and FQNEAQ (reference sequence). Unmatched junction bases numbered 13, after V lost 5 bases and J lost 11 bases.

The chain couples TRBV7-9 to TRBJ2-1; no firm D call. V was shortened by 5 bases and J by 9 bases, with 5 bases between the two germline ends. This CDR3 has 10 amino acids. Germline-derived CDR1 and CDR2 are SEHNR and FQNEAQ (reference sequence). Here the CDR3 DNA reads TGTGCCAGCAGCCCACCTGAGCAGTTCTTC. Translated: CASSPPEQFF.

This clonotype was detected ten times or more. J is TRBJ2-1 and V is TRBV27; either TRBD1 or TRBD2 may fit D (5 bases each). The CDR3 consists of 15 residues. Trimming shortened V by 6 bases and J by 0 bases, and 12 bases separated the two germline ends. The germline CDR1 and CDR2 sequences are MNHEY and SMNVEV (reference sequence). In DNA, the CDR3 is TGTGCCAGCAGAGCCGGGACCACCTCCTACAATGAGCAGTTCTTC. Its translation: CASRAGTTSYNEQFF.

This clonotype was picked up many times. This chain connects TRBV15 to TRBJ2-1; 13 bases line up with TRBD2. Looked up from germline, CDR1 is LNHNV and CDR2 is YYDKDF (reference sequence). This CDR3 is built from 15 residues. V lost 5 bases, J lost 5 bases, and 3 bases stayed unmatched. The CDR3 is CATSLGLAGHNEQFF. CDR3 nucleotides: TGTGCCACCAGCTTGGGACTAGCGGGACACAATGAGCAGTTCTTC.